A selection of T cell receptor beta chains follows, all from one sample in a study of sequential checkpoint blockade in melanoma. Profiling relied on immunoSEQ multiplex PCR, and the TCRdb table lists in-frame clones only, not all of them. Among around 30,000 clones listed, roughly 84% were seen once. This specimen was CD8+ T cells sorted from blood (inferred from file names), taken from a patient given nivolumab and ipilimumab in sequence. These receptor sequences come from a human donor with melanoma. CDR3s include the opening cysteine and the closing phenylalanine or tryptophan. D genes are given only for firm matches. Clone size appears in some rows only: once, few, many, or a class for an expanded clone.

v_gene	abundance	j_gene	d_gene	CDR3nt	CDR3aa
TRBV28	few	TRBJ1-2	TRBD1	TGTGCCAGCAGGTTCCGGGACAGGGGATTGTCGGGCTATGGCTACACCTTC	CASRFRDRGLSGYGYTF
TRBV7-9	-	TRBJ1-1	-	TGTGCCAGCAACACACAGGCGGGACACACTGAAGCTTTCTTT	CASNTQAGHTEAFF
TRBV28	few	TRBJ1-1	-	TGTGCCAGCAGTCTCTACACTGAAGCTTTCTTT	CASSLYTEAFF
TRBV27	-	TRBJ2-7	TRBD1	TGTGCCAGCAGTTTGAGGACAGGGGCCGAGCAGTACTTC	CASSLRTGAEQYF
TRBV10-3	-	TRBJ2-7	TRBD2	TGTGCCATCAGTTCCGGGACTAGCGGACCCTACGAGCAGTACTTC	CAISSGTSGPYEQYF
TRBV5-1	once	TRBJ1-1	TRBD1	TGCGCCAGCAACGGACAGGAGGGGTTTAACACTGAAGCTTTCTTT	CASNGQEGFNTEAFF
TRBV7-2	-	TRBJ1-6	-	TGTGCCAGCGCCCTGACAGGTTTTGATTCACCCCTCCACTTT	CASALTGFDSPLHF
TRBV11-1	-	TRBJ2-7	TRBD2	TGTGCCAGCAGCTTAGCGCGACGGGAGGGCTCCTACGAGCAGTACTTC	CASSLARREGSYEQYF
TRBV27	-	TRBJ2-7	TRBD2	TGTGCCAGCAGTTTTGGGTTTGGGACTAGCGGATACGAGCAGTACTTC	CASSFGFGTSGYEQYF
TRBV7-9	-	TRBJ2-7	-	TGTGCCAGCAGCTTCCGACGAGGCCAGGGCCCCGAGCAGTACTTC	CASSFRRGQGPEQYF
TRBV9	-	TRBJ1-1	TRBD1	TGTGCCAGCAGCCCGAGTGGACAGGGGGCCTCTGAAGCTTTCTTT	CASSPSGQGASEAFF
TRBV5-4	few	TRBJ1-3	-	TGTGCCAGCAGCGAGGGGGTTGGAGGAAACACCATATATTTT	CASSEGVGGNTIYF
TRBV16	-	TRBJ2-7	TRBD1	TGTGCCAGCAGCCAAACTCTGACAGGGCCTCTAGGAGAGCAGTACTTC	CASSQTLTGPLGEQYF